The 17 T cell receptor beta chains below were found in one sample sequenced in a study of blood T cell repertoires in COVID-19. Measured with immunoSEQ multiplex PCR; TCRdb has only the in-frame clones, and not every one. The sample has about 250,000 clones, almost 85% seen once. The sequenced material came from PBMCs or T cells enriched from blood (not recorded which). These receptors originate from a woman between 45 and 60 years old with acute COVID-19.

The chain has TRBV6-5 and TRBJ1-2; TRBD1 agrees at 7 bases. Germline CDR1 MNHEY, CDR2 SVGAGI. The CDR3 runs to 15 residues. V trimming: 7 bases; J trimming: 4 bases; junction bases outside the gene matches: 12. This CDR3 is CASTQGGGFFYGYTF. In DNA, the CDR3 is TGTGCCAGCACTCAAGGAGGGGGCTTTTTCTATGGCTACACCTTC.

The chain couples TRBV7-2 to TRBJ1-3, with a tentative D call TRBD1 (5 bases). There are 14 residues in the CDR3. V was pared by 0 bases and J by 8 bases, with 11 bases between. CDR1 SGHTA and CDR2 FQGNSA come from the germline V gene. CDR3 DNA sequence: TGTGCCAGCAGCTTAGCGCGGGGGGATCACACCATATATTTT. As protein: CASSLARGDHTIYF.

The chain has TRBV7-2 and TRBJ1-2; 9 positions agree with TRBD1. Trimming at V came to 11 bases and at J to 0 bases, leaving 7 bases not matched to a gene. This CDR3 has 14 amino acids. Germline V CDR1 and CDR2: SGHTA, FQGNSA. The CDR3 loop is CAWTGQGTNYGYTF. The CDR3 DNA sequence: TGTGCCTGGACAGGACAGGGGACTAACTATGGCTACACCTTC.

This sequence joins TRBV7-6 and TRBJ2-1; 9 bases agree with TRBD2. V shed 4 bases and J 0 bases; nucleotides not matched to a gene: 10. Germline V gene sequence: CDR1 SGHVS, CDR2 FNYEAQ. The CDR3 runs to 18 residues. CDR3 loop: CASSSKNSGGLSYNEQFF. DNA of the CDR3: TGTGCCAGCAGCTCAAAAAATAGCGGGGGCCTCTCCTACAATGAGCAGTTCTTC.

The chain has TRBV5-4 and TRBJ2-4; tentative D call: TRBD2 (5 bases). The V end was cut by 2 bases, the J end by 0 bases, with 9 bases between. This CDR3 has 15 amino acids. Germline CDR1 SGHNT, CDR2 YYREEE (reference sequence). The CDR3 sequence is CASSLYGEAKNIQYF. For the CDR3, the DNA is TGTGCCAGCAGCTTATACGGGGAAGCCAAAAACATTCAGTACTTC.

DNA for the CDR3: TGTGCCAGTATAAAATGGGGGGGACGGAACACTGAAGCTTTCTTT. It yields the protein CASIKWGGRNTEAFF. The rearrangement links TRBV19 to TRBJ1-1; D might be TRBD1 (5 bases). This CDR3 contains 15 residues. Trimming took off 7 bases at V and 1 base at J, with 16 bases between the two ends. Germline V gives CDR1 LNHDA, CDR2 SQIVND (reference sequence). The full variable domain, rest sourced from reference TRBV19 and TRBJ1-1, is DGGITQSPKYLFRKEGQNVTLSCEQNLNHDAMYWYRQDPGQGLRLIYYSQIVNDFQKGDIAEGYSVSREKKESFPLTVTSAQKNPTAFYLCASIKWGGRNTEAFFGQGTRLTVV.

The genes are TRBV11-2 and TRBJ2-3; D possibly corresponds to TRBD2 (7 bases). Trimming took off 4 bases at V and 5 bases at J, with 16 bases between the two ends. Per germline, CDR1 SGHAT and CDR2 FQNNGV. The length of the CDR3 is 15 residues. CDR3 nucleotides: TGTGCCAGCAGCTCCCTGGGGCGGGGGCAAGATACGCAGTATTTT. Encoded protein: CASSSLGRGQDTQYF.

The chain uses TRBV13 and TRBJ2-1, with TRBD2 as a possible D gene (5 bases). Trimming took off 5 bases at V and 7 bases at J, with 21 bases between the two ends. The CDR3 consists of 16 residues. Germline-derived CDR1 and CDR2 are PRHDT and FYEKMQ (reference sequence). CDR3 sequence reads: CASSLRGSQKSNEQFF. In DNA, the CDR3 is TGTGCCAGCAGCCTTCGCGGGTCGCAGAAAAGTAATGAGCAGTTCTTC.

To note about this clone: Within the sample, other DNA sequences also encode this same CDR3. V is TRBV5-1 and J is TRBJ2-7; maybe TRBD1 (5 bases). The CDR3 covers 12 residues. The germline V and J ends were trimmed by 1 base and 3 bases, with 5 bases remaining between them. Looked up from germline, CDR1 is SGHRS and CDR2 is YFSETQ. CDR3 nucleotides: TGCGCCAGCAGCTTGACAGGCTACGAGCAGTACTTC. Its translation is CASSLTGYEQYF.

The V gene is TRBV11-2, the J gene TRBJ2-1, with 8 bases fitting TRBD2. Germline CDR1 reads SGHAT; CDR2 reads FQNNGV. CDR3 length: 12 residues. Germline trimming cut 7 bases from V and 8 bases from J; bases unmatched to any gene: 4. CDR3 region: CASNRGGDEQFF. CDR3 DNA: TGTGCCAGCAATCGGGGGGGCGATGAGCAGTTCTTC.

This clone was seen more than once but under ten times. The rearrangement links TRBV11-3 to TRBJ2-1; TRBD2 matches 10 bases. J was trimmed by 8 bases and V by 1 base; bases with no gene match: 14. CDR1 SGHNT and CDR2 YENEEA come from the germline V gene. This CDR3 contains 18 residues. This CDR3 reads CASSLGGIAGGRQDEQFF. The CDR3, as DNA: TGTGCCAGCAGCTTAGGTGGGATAGCGGGGGGCCGACAGGATGAGCAGTTCTTC.

V is TRBV5-4 and J is TRBJ1-5, with TRBD1 matching 8 bases. The germline V gene has CDR1 SGHNT and CDR2 YYREEE (reference sequence). After removal of 3 bases from V and 3 bases from J, the junction contained 2 bases not matched to a gene. The CDR3 is 14 amino acids. Here the CDR3 DNA reads TGTGCCAGCAGCTCGGACAGGGACAATCAGCCCCAGCATTTT. It encodes CASSSDRDNQPQHF.

The V gene is TRBV7-3, the J gene TRBJ1-3, with D maybe TRBD1 (6 bases). CDR3 length equals 13 residues. CDR1 is SGHTA, CDR2 FQGTGA, per germline. Trimming left V 3 bases short and J 4 bases short, with 7 bases between. The DNA for the CDR3 is TGTGCCAGCAGCTTGGGGGCCGGAAACACCATATATTTT. Translated, it gives CASSLGAGNTIYF.

V is TRBV3-1 (or the pseudogene TRBV3-2) and J is TRBJ1-5; 9 bases line up with TRBD1. The CDR3 has 16 amino acids. Unmatched junction bases numbered 8, after V lost 4 bases and J lost 4 bases. The germline CDR1 and CDR2 sequences are LGHDT and YNNKEL (reference sequence). For the CDR3, the DNA is TGTGCCAGCAGCCCCGACAGGGGGTTGGGGAATCAGCCCCAGCATTTT. The encoded protein is CASSPDRGLGNQPQHF.

V and J are TRBV6-5 and TRBJ1-2, with TRBD1 matching 7 bases. Trimming removed 2 bases from V and 3 bases from J; junction bases left unmatched: 3. The CDR3 length is 14 residues. CDR1 is MNHEY and CDR2 is SVGAGI in the germline V gene. The CDR3 here is CASSYAGQYYGYTF. The CDR3 nucleotides read TGTGCCAGCAGTTACGCGGGACAGTACTATGGCTACACCTTC.

This clone was picked up a small number of times. This rearrangement joins TRBV6-2 or TRBV6-3 to TRBJ2-1; weak D call: TRBD1 (6 bases). Deletions cut 2 bases from V and 10 bases from J, with 9 bases between. Germline lookup yields CDR1 MNHEY and CDR2 SVGEGT. The CDR3 spans 12 residues. The CDR3 reads CASSYPDREQFF. The CDR3 DNA reads as TGTGCCAGCAGTTACCCAGACAGGGAGCAGTTCTTC.

The DNA of the CDR3 is TGTGCCAGCAGCTTGGGGGGACAGAAAAACTATGGCTACACCTTC. Its translation: CASSLGGQKNYGYTF. The chain carries TRBV5-6 and TRBJ1-2; 7 bases match TRBD1. The CDR3 runs to 15 residues. After removal of 0 bases from V and 2 bases from J, the junction contained 4 bases not matched to a gene. Germline loops: CDR1 SGHDT, CDR2 YYEEEE.